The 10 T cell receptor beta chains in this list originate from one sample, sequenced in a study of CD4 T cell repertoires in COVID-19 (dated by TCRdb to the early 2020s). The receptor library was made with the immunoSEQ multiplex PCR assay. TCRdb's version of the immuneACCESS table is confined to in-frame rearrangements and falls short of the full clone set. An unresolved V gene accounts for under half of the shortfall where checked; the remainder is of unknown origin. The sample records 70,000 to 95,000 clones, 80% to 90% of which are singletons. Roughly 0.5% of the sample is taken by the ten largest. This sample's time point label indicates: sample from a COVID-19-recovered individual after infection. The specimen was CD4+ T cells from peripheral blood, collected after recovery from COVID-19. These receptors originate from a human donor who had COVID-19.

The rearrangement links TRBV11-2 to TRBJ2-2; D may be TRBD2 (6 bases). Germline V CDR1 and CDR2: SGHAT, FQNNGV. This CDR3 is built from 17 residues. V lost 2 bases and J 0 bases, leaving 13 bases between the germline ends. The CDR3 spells CASSLRRGPANTGELFF. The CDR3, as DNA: TGTGCCAGCAGCTTACGGCGGGGTCCCGCGAACACCGGGGAGCTGTTTTTT.

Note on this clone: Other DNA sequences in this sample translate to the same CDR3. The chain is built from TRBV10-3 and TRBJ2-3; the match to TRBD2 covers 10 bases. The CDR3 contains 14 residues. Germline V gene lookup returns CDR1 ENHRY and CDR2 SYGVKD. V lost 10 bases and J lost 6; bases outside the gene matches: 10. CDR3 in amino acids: CATATSGNTDTQYF. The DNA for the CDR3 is TGTGCCACCGCTACTAGCGGGAACACGGATACGCAGTATTTT.

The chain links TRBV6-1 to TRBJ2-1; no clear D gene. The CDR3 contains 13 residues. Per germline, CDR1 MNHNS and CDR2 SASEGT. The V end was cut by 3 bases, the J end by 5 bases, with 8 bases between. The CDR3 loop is CASSDMGHNEQFF. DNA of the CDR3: TGTGCCAGCAGTGATATGGGTCACAATGAGCAGTTCTTC.

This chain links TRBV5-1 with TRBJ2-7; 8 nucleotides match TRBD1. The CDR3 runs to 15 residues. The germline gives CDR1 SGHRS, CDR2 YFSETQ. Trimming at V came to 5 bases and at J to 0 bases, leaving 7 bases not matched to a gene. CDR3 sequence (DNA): TGCGCCAGCAGTCGGAGGACAGGGAACTCCTACGAGCAGTACTTC. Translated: CASSRRTGNSYEQYF.

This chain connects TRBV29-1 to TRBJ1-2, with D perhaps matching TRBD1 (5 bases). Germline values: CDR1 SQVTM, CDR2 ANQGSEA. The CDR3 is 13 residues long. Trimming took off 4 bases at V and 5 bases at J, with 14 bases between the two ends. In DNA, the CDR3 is TGCAGCGTTGCAGGGACGAGGAATTATGGCTACACCTTC. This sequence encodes CSVAGTRNYGYTF.

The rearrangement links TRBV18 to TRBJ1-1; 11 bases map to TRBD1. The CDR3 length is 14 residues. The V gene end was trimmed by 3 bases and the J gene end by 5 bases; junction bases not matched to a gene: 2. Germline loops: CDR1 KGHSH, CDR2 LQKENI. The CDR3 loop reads CASSPGQGETEAFF. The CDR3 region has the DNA TGTGCCAGCTCACCGGGACAGGGGGAGACTGAAGCTTTCTTT.

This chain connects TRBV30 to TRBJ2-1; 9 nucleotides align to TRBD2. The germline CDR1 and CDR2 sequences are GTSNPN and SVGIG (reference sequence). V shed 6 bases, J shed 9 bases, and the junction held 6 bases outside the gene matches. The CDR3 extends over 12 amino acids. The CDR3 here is CACPGLASEQFF. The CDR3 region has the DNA TGTGCCTGCCCCGGACTAGCGAGTGAGCAGTTCTTC.

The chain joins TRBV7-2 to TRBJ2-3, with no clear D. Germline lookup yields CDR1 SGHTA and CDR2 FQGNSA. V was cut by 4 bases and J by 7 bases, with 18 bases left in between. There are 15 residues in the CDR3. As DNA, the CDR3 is TGTGCCAGCAGCTCCCAAACTGGAGTAAAAAATACGCAGTATTTT. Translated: CASSSQTGVKNTQYF.

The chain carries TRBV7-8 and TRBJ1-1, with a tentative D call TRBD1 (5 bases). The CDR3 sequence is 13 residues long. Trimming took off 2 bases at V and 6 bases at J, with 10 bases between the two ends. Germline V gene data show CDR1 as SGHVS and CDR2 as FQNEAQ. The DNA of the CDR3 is TGTGCCAGCAGCTTACTGGGGGGGGCTGAAGCTTTCTTT. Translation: CASSLLGGAEAFF.

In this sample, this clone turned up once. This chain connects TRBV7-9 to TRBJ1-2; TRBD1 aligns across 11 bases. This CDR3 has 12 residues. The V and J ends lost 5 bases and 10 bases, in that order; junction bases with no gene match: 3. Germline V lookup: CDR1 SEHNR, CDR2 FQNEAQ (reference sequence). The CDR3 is CASSGGQGAYTF. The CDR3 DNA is TGTGCCAGCAGCGGAGGACAGGGGGCCTACACCTTC. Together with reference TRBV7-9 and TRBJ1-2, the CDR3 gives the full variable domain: DTGVSQNPRHKITKRGQNVTFRCDPISEHNRLYWYRQTLGQGPEFLTYFQNEAQLEKSRLLSDRFSAERPKGSFSTLEIQRTEQGDSAMYLCASSGGQGAYTFGSGTRLTVV.